This T cell receptor (beta chain) is drawn from a study of blood T cell repertoires in COVID-19. The CDR3 loop spans 15 amino acids. Sequencing was performed with immunoSEQ multiplex PCR; in TCRdb, only in-frame clones are kept and a portion is missing. The sample has 250,000 to 300,000 clones, approximately 90% seen once. This TCR derives from a woman aged 40 to 50 with acute COVID-19. The sample was PBMCs or T cells enriched from blood (not recorded which). This rearrangement joins TRBV21-1 to TRBJ1-1; the D call in the table, TRBD1, was not verified against the DNA. TRBV21-1 is a pseudogene. The CDR3 sequence: CASSRDRAVNTEAFF. The CDR3 bases are TGTGCCAGCAGCAGAGACAGGGCGGTGAACACTGAAGCTTTCTTT.